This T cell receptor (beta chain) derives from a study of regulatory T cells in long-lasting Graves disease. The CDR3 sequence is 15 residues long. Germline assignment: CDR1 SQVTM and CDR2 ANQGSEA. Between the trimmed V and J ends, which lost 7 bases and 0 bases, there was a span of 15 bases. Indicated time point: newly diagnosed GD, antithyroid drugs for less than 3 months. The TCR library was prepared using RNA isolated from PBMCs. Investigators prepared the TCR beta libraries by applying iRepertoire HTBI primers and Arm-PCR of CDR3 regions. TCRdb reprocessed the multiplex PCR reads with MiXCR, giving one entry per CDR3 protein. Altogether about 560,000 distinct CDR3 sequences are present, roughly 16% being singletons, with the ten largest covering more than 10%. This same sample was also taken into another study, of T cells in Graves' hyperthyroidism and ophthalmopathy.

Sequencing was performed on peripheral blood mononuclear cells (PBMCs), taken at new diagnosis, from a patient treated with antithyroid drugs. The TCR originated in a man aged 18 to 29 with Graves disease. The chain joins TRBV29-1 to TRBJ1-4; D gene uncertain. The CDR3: CSATSDRSTNEKLFF. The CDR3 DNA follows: TGCAGCGCGACGTCGGACCGTTCAACTAATGAAAAACTGTTTTTT.